The entry below gives a single T cell receptor (beta chain) sequence along with its context. MiXCR was run by TCRdb on the reads, yielding one entry per CDR3 protein. The repertoire holds more than 150,000 distinct CDR3 sequences, with roughly 28% as singletons. The CDR3 runs 12 residues. V gave up 1 base and J gave up 6 bases, with 4 bases separating them. Germline lookup yields CDR1 MNHNS and CDR2 SASEGT. This entry belongs to a study of T cell repertoires in cytomegalovirus infection. The wider study: It was the public TCR beta signatures that indicated both CMV infection and matching HLA type.

What was sequenced was PBMCs. The chain uses TRBV6-1 and TRBJ2-1; D is unclear. This clonotype was obtained from a human donor in good health (CMV status not recorded). Some clones in this sample may be carry-over from other donors' samples. CDR3 in DNA: TGTGCCAGCAGTGAAGTGACCAATGAGCAGTTCTTC. Translation gives CASSEVTNEQFF.